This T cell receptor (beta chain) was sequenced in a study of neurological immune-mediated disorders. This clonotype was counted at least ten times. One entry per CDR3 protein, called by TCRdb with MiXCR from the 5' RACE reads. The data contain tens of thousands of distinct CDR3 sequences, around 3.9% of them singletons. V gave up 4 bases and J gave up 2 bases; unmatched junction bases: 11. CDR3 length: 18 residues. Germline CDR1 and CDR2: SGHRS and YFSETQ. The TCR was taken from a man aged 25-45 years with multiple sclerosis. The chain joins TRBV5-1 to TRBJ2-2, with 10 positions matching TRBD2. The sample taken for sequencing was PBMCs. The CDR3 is CASSEFTPSGSNTGELFF. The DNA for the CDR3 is TGCGCCAGCAGCGAATTTACACCTAGCGGGAGTAACACCGGGGAGCTGTTTTTT.